Sequencing of this T cell receptor (beta chain) was carried out in a study of T cells after posttransplantation cyclophosphamide. General observations from the study: Later blood repertoires were often dominated by clones from the donor CD8+ memory compartment. Recipient CMV seropositivity and CMV reactivation strongly tracked TRB clonality.

In germline, CDR1 is ENHRY, CDR2 SYGVKD. The CDR3 contains 15 residues. V lost 7 bases and J 1 base, leaving 11 bases between the germline ends. Ten or more counts support this clone. Its antigen is as yet unknown. The repertoire was sequenced with immunoSEQ multiplex PCR; TCRdb's copy has only in-frame clones and lacks some. Altogether around 26,000 clones were found in the sample, and no singletons occur. Sequencing was performed on PBMCs. This sequence joins TRBV10-3 and TRBJ2-6; a weak D match, TRBD1 (6 bases). This receptor was taken from a woman in her fifties or sixties in good health, CMV-negative, and a related stem cell transplant donor. CDR3 nucleotide sequence: TGTGCCATCAACAGGGCCCAATCTGGGGCCAACGTCCTGACTTTC. Residues: CAINRAQSGANVLTF.